A single sample gave rise to the 18 T cell receptor beta chains below, sequenced in a study of shared clonotypes between healthy human individuals. TCRdb's table, derived via immunoSEQ multiplex PCR, lists solely in-frame clones and lacks some. The repertoire holds over a million clones, around 98.5% seen once, with over 0.3% in the top ten. The specimen sequenced was naive CD4+ T cells sorted from blood. The sample's subset: CD45RA+ positively selected. All receptors derive from a young man in good health.

J is TRBJ2-2 and V is TRBV28; 11 nucleotides agree with TRBD2. Trimming took 7 bases from V and 7 from J; bases not matched to a gene: 14. Germline lookup yields CDR1 MDHEN and CDR2 SYDVKM. The length of the CDR3 is 17 residues. The DNA for the CDR3 is TGTGCCAGCATCAGATTGGTGGCTAGCGGGAGGATCGGGGAGCTGTTTTTT. This translates into CASIRLVASGRIGELFF.

This clone was counted once. The V and J genes are TRBV28 and TRBJ1-1; 8 nucleotides line up with TRBD1. This CDR3 is 15 amino acids long. CDR1 MDHEN and CDR2 SYDVKM come from the germline V gene. After removal of 9 bases from V and 1 base from J, the junction contained 10 bases not matched to a gene. CDR3 nucleotides: TGTGCCAGTACCCCCGGAGGACAGGGGAACACTGAAGCTTTCTTT. Protein sequence: CASTPGGQGNTEAFF.

The chain combines TRBV18 with TRBJ2-1; no clear D. Germline loops: CDR1 KGHSH, CDR2 LQKENI. This CDR3 comprises 13 residues. V lost 3 bases and J 5 bases, leaving 8 bases between the germline ends. The CDR3 protein is CASSPQQHNEQFF. The DNA for the CDR3 is TGTGCCAGCTCACCGCAGCAGCACAATGAGCAGTTCTTC.

The DNA for the CDR3 is TGTGCCAGCAGCGTGGGGGTCCCCACAGATACGCAGTATTTT. Protein sequence: CASSVGVPTDTQYF. This sequence joins TRBV7-8 and TRBJ2-3; D possibly uses TRBD1 or TRBD2 (5 bases each). Germline V lookup: CDR1 SGHVS, CDR2 FQNEAQ. The CDR3 covers 14 residues. V dropped 5 bases and J dropped 2 bases, with 11 bases sitting between them. Drawing the rest from reference TRBV7-8 and TRBJ2-3, the complete variable domain is GAGVSQSPRYKVAKRGQDVALRCDPISGHVSLFWYQQALGQGPEFLTYFQNEAQLDKSGLPSDRFFAERPEGSVSTLKIQRTQQEDSAVYLCASSVGVPTDTQYFGPGTRLTVL.

V is TRBV7-6 and J is TRBJ1-5; 8 bases line up with TRBD1. The CDR3 length is 16 residues. Per germline, CDR1 SGHVS and CDR2 FNYEAQ. Trimming took 2 bases from V and 4 from J; bases not matched to a gene: 7. This CDR3 reads CASSLQGANNNQPQHF. DNA of the CDR3: TGTGCCAGCAGCTTACAGGGGGCGAACAATAATCAGCCCCAGCATTTT.

J is TRBJ1-1 and V is TRBV7-9; no definite D call. Trimming shortened V by 1 base and J by 8 bases, and 8 bases separated the two germline ends. The CDR3 length is 12 residues. CDR1 and CDR2 (germline): SEHNR, FQNEAQ (reference sequence). The CDR3 region is CASSLVSPEAFF. CDR3 bases: TGTGCCAGCAGCTTAGTATCTCCAGAAGCTTTCTTT. The full variable domain, with the rest looked up from reference TRBV7-9 and TRBJ1-1, is DTGVSQNPRHKITKRGQNVTFRCDPISEHNRLYWYRQTLGQGPEFLTYFQNEAQLEKSRLLSDRFSAERPKGSFSTLEIQRTEQGDSAMYLCASSLVSPEAFFGQGTRLTVV.

The CDR3 DNA reads as TGCGCCAGCAGCTTGGTCTCTTACTCCTCGATTGTGGATACGCAGTATTTT. Translating it yields CASSLVSYSSIVDTQYF. The genes are TRBV5-1 and TRBJ2-3; D is unclear. This CDR3 is built from 17 residues. Trimming removed 0 bases from V and 6 bases from J, with 20 bases in between. Looked up from germline, CDR1 is SGHRS and CDR2 is YFSETQ.

The rearrangement uses TRBV15 and TRBJ2-1; 9 nucleotides match TRBD2. CDR1 is LNHNV, CDR2 YYDKDF, per germline (reference sequence). The length of the CDR3 is 15 residues. Unmatched junction bases numbered 4, after V lost 0 bases and J lost 7 bases. The CDR3 region is CATSRDIAGVNEQFF. CDR3 nucleotide sequence: TGTGCCACCAGCAGAGATATAGCGGGAGTTAATGAGCAGTTCTTC. The complete variable domain, with remaining parts taken from reference TRBV15 and TRBJ2-1, reads DAMVIQNPRYQVTQFGKPVTLSCSQTLNHNVMYWYQQKSSQAPKLLFHYYDKDFNNEADTPDNFQSRRPNTSFCFLDIRSPGLGDTAMYLCATSRDIAGVNEQFFGPGTRLTVL.

This chain links TRBV7-9 with TRBJ2-7; 7 nucleotides align to TRBD1. This CDR3 is built from 14 residues. With V trimmed by 5 bases and J by 4 bases, 8 bases remained unmatched. From germline, CDR1 is SEHNR and CDR2 FQNEAQ (reference sequence). CDR3 nucleotide sequence: TGTGCCAGCAGCGCGGACAGGTTTCCTTACGAGCAGTACTTC. Translating it yields CASSADRFPYEQYF.

V is TRBV28 and J is TRBJ2-7, with 9 bases that match TRBD1. V shed 6 bases and J 4 bases; nucleotides not matched to a gene: 10. Germline lookup yields CDR1 MDHEN and CDR2 SYDVKM. The CDR3 is 15 amino acids. The CDR3 here is CASREDRDREYEQYF. The CDR3 nucleotides read TGTGCCAGCAGAGAAGACCGGGACAGGGAATACGAGCAGTACTTC.

A remark on this clone: Other nucleotide sequences from this sample produce the same CDR3. This chain joins TRBV18 and TRBJ1-2, with TRBD1 matching over 7 bases. The V gene's germline CDR1 is KGHSH and CDR2 LQKENI. The CDR3 has 14 amino acids. The V segment lost 1 base and the J segment 3 bases; nucleotides outside the gene matches: 2. The CDR3 sequence is CASSPLDRDYGYTF. The CDR3 bases are TGTGCCAGCTCACCACTTGACAGGGACTATGGCTACACCTTC.

The chain has TRBV18 and TRBJ1-1; D not resolved. Germline lookup yields CDR1 KGHSH and CDR2 LQKENI. The V end was cut by 0 bases, the J end by 0 bases, with 8 bases between. This CDR3 contains 15 residues. The CDR3 DNA sequence: TGTGCCAGCTCACCACCGAACAGCTTGAACACTGAAGCTTTCTTT. As protein: CASSPPNSLNTEAFF.

The J gene is TRBJ1-2, the V gene TRBV10-3, with D maybe TRBD1 (5 bases). V was shortened by 9 bases and J by 2 bases, with 13 bases between the two germline ends. This CDR3 region has 13 residues. Germline V CDR1 and CDR2: ENHRY, SYGVKD. The CDR3 here is CAMRLRENYGYTF. The CDR3 DNA follows: TGTGCCATGAGACTCAGGGAAAACTATGGCTACACCTTC.

The chain uses TRBV7-2 and TRBJ1-5; possibly TRBD1 for D (6 bases). This CDR3 region has 15 residues. Trimming left V 1 base short and J 7 bases short, with 14 bases between. Germline-derived CDR1 and CDR2 are SGHTA and FQGNSA. The CDR3 DNA reads TGTGCCAGCAGCTTAGAGACAGGCTGGTGGCAGCCCCAGCATTTT. Protein sequence: CASSLETGWWQPQHF.

This rearrangement joins TRBV5-4 to TRBJ2-7, with 8 bases that match TRBD1. There are 16 residues in the CDR3. Germline V gene lookup returns CDR1 SGHNT and CDR2 YYREEE (reference sequence). The ends lost 4 bases at V and 4 bases at J; junction bases unmatched: 13. The CDR3 spells CASSPGDRGFPYEQYF. The CDR3 nucleotides read TGTGCCAGCAGCCCCGGAGACAGGGGATTTCCGTACGAGCAGTACTTC.

Worth noting for this clone: Other nucleotide sequences in the sample specify the same CDR3. The J gene is TRBJ2-6, the V gene TRBV27; D is unclear. Trimming removed 1 base at V and 2 bases at J, with 3 bases between. This CDR3 is built from 14 residues. The germline CDR1 and CDR2 sequences are MNHEY and SMNVEV (reference sequence). DNA of the CDR3: TGTGCCAGCAGTTTATTAGCTGGGGCCAACGTCCTGACTTTC. Amino acids: CASSLLAGANVLTF. Drawing the rest from reference TRBV27 and TRBJ2-6, the complete variable domain is EAQVTQNPRYLITVTGKKLTVTCSQNMNHEYMSWYRQDPGLGLRQIYYSMNVEVTDKGDVPEGYKVSRKEKRNFPLILESPSPNQTSLYFCASSLLAGANVLTFGAGSRLTVL.

This clone was detected once. The chain has TRBV27 and TRBJ2-3, with D possibly matching TRBD1 (6 bases). The CDR3 sequence is 17 residues long. Trimming removed 5 bases from V and 5 bases from J, with 23 bases in between. Germline V gene data show CDR1 as MNHEY and CDR2 as SMNVEV (reference sequence). CDR3 bases: TGTGCCAGCAGTCCCAGGGGACCCAGGGGCACTGTAGATACGCAGTATTTT. Translating it yields CASSPRGPRGTVDTQYF.

The chain uses TRBV28 and TRBJ1-2; 9 bases are a match to TRBD1. The CDR3 consists of 14 residues. V shed 7 bases, J shed 8 bases, and the junction held 11 bases outside the gene matches. The germline CDR1 and CDR2 sequences are MDHEN and SYDVKM. The CDR3 DNA follows: TGTGCCAGCACCCTAGGGGACAGGGTCTTAGGCTACACCTTC. Its translation is CASTLGDRVLGYTF.